This TCR beta chain is drawn from a study of cytomegalovirus exposure and HLA in healthy donors. CDR1 and CDR2 (germline): SGHRS, YFSETQ. This CDR3 has 16 residues. The V segment lost 0 bases and the J segment 0 bases; nucleotides outside the gene matches: 5. Method: immunoSEQ multiplex PCR; TCRdb's copy keeps in-frame clones and lacks some. The sample lists over 150,000 clones; about 82% were seen once. The V gene is TRBV5-1, the J gene TRBJ1-1; 7 bases are shared with TRBD1. This clonotype was obtained from a human donor in good health. The sequencing input was PBMCs. The CDR3, as DNA: TGCGCCAGCAGCTTGGTCCGGACAGGCGTGAACACTGAAGCTTTCTTT. This gives the protein CASSLVRTGVNTEAFF.